A selection of T cell receptor beta chains follows, all from one sample in a study of response to subunit inactivated influenza vaccine. One entry per CDR3 protein results from TCRdb running MiXCR on the RT-PCR reads. Among approximately 570,000 distinct CDR3 sequences listed, approximately 7.7% were seen once. The source was PBMCs from blood, collected 23 to 25 months after vaccination. The receptors were gathered from a man aged 50 to 69 who received an inactivated influenza vaccine. CDR3s include the opening cysteine and the closing phenylalanine or tryptophan. Fields, in order: D gene, J gene, V gene, CDR3 protein. D genes are given only for firm matches.

d_gene: -
j_gene: TRBJ1-4
v_gene: TRBV29-1
CDR3aa: CSVGRGGPTNEKLFF

d_gene: -
j_gene: TRBJ2-4
v_gene: TRBV15
CDR3aa: CATSRDVPGGLAKNIQYF

d_gene: -
j_gene: TRBJ2-4
v_gene: TRBV5-6
CDR3aa: CASSLRLDPVAKNIQYF

d_gene: -
j_gene: TRBJ2-7
v_gene: TRBV6-1
CDR3aa: CASRPRISSYEQYF

d_gene: TRBD1
j_gene: TRBJ2-7
v_gene: TRBV12-3/TRBV12-4
CDR3aa: CASSTRDRSSYEQYF

d_gene: -
j_gene: TRBJ1-2
v_gene: TRBV5-1
CDR3aa: CASSPSTGDGYTF

d_gene: -
j_gene: TRBJ2-1
v_gene: TRBV12-3/TRBV12-4
CDR3aa: CASRLGEMTYNEQFF

d_gene: -
j_gene: TRBJ2-3
v_gene: TRBV3-1
CDR3aa: CASSLHGGDTQYF

d_gene: TRBD2
j_gene: TRBJ2-1
v_gene: TRBV20-1
CDR3aa: CSARSGLAGGTSEQFF

d_gene: -
j_gene: TRBJ1-6
v_gene: TRBV5-1
CDR3aa: CASSLTAGRENSPLHF

d_gene: TRBD1
j_gene: TRBJ2-2
v_gene: TRBV11-2
CDR3aa: CASSFGQGLTGELFF

d_gene: -
j_gene: TRBJ2-1
v_gene: TRBV5-1
CDR3aa: CASSFGASVGDEQFF

d_gene: -
j_gene: TRBJ1-5
v_gene: TRBV20-1
CDR3aa: CSAREVGADLLNQPQHF

d_gene: TRBD2
j_gene: TRBJ2-1
v_gene: TRBV10-3
CDR3aa: CAISEGTSGGTFYNEQFF

d_gene: -
j_gene: TRBJ1-4
v_gene: TRBV4-2
CDR3aa: CASSQGQWTTNEKLFF

d_gene: TRBD1
j_gene: TRBJ2-2
v_gene: TRBV24-1
CDR3aa: CATSDPGGANTGELFF

d_gene: -
j_gene: TRBJ2-4
v_gene: TRBV20-1
CDR3aa: CSARVRQNIQYF

d_gene: TRBD1
j_gene: TRBJ2-2
v_gene: TRBV20-1
CDR3aa: CSAGRLTGAGELFF

d_gene: -
j_gene: TRBJ2-7
v_gene: TRBV24-1
CDR3aa: CATSSGNEQYF

d_gene: TRBD2
j_gene: TRBJ2-1
v_gene: TRBV4-2
CDR3aa: CASSQSFFAGGPDNEQFF

d_gene: -
j_gene: TRBJ2-1
v_gene: TRBV3-1
CDR3aa: CASSQTGNEQFF

d_gene: TRBD1
j_gene: TRBJ1-2
v_gene: TRBV5-1
CDR3aa: CASSRIDRDFGYTF

d_gene: TRBD1
j_gene: TRBJ1-1
v_gene: TRBV11-1
CDR3aa: CASSFSALIGDDRVQAFF

d_gene: TRBD2
j_gene: TRBJ2-3
v_gene: TRBV11-2
CDR3aa: CASSLETSGSIGDTQYF

d_gene: TRBD2
j_gene: TRBJ2-3
v_gene: TRBV7-2
CDR3aa: CASSSNSGGYGTQYF

d_gene: TRBD1
j_gene: TRBJ1-1
v_gene: TRBV5-1
CDR3aa: CASSLAAPGQFTEAFF

d_gene: -
j_gene: TRBJ2-1
v_gene: TRBV18
CDR3aa: CASSLRDYNEQFF

d_gene: TRBD1
j_gene: TRBJ2-7
v_gene: TRBV5-5
CDR3aa: CASSRDPGQHYEQYF

d_gene: -
j_gene: TRBJ2-7
v_gene: TRBV6-1
CDR3aa: CASRDPGGSPYEQYF

d_gene: TRBD2
j_gene: TRBJ2-1
v_gene: TRBV10-2
CDR3aa: CASSPPFKRGGYNEQFF

d_gene: -
j_gene: TRBJ2-6
v_gene: TRBV20-1
CDR3aa: CSARDFGGANVLTF

d_gene: -
j_gene: TRBJ1-2
v_gene: TRBV6-1
CDR3aa: CASSPTGGDAGYTF

d_gene: -
j_gene: TRBJ2-7
v_gene: TRBV18
CDR3aa: CASSPGRTYEQYF

d_gene: TRBD2
j_gene: TRBJ2-3
v_gene: TRBV12-3/TRBV12-4
CDR3aa: CASRRTSGYTDTQYF

d_gene: TRBD2
j_gene: TRBJ2-1
v_gene: TRBV12-3/TRBV12-4
CDR3aa: CASSSSGSRYEQFF